The 2 T cell receptor beta chains in this list originate from one sample, sequenced in a study of blood T cell repertoires in COVID-19. Assay: immunoSEQ multiplex PCR; the TCRdb copy retains only in-frame clones and omits some. The sample includes 130,000 or so clones, approximately 81% seen only once; the top ten take approximately 1.5%. The sample consisted of peripheral blood. Every receptor here comes from a man aged 60 to 69 with acute or convalescent COVID-19.

A single count supports this clone. The chain couples TRBV9 to TRBJ2-3; 13 positions match TRBD2. Germline values: CDR1 SGDLS, CDR2 YYNGEE. With 4 bases clipped from V and 3 bases from J, the junction kept 5 bases outside the gene matches. CDR3 length: 16 residues. CDR3 sequence (DNA): TGTGCCAGCAGCTCGGGGACTAGCGGGGTTACAGATACGCAGTATTTT. It encodes CASSSGTSGVTDTQYF. Filled out from reference TRBV9 and TRBJ2-3, the complete variable domain reads DSGVTQTPKHLITATGQRVTLRCSPRSGDLSVYWYQQSLDQGLQFLIQYYNGEERAKGNILERFSAQQFPDLHSELNLSSLELGDSALYFCASSSGTSGVTDTQYFGPGTRLTVL.

This clone came up a few times. This rearrangement joins TRBV24-1 to TRBJ2-1; 8 bases agree with TRBD2. Trimming removed 10 bases from V and 8 bases from J; junction bases left unmatched: 9. This CDR3 has 13 amino acids. Germline CDR1 is KGHDR and CDR2 is SFDVKD. The CDR3 sequence: CATRAGGRHEQFF. The CDR3 region has the DNA TGTGCCACGCGGGCGGGGGGCCGGCATGAGCAGTTCTTC.